These T cell receptor beta chains were read from a single sample in a study of blood T cell repertoires in COVID-19. Assay used: immunoSEQ multiplex PCR; TCRdb lists only in-frame clones, some missing. The sample contains 97,000 or so clones, about 78% of which appear only once. Sequenced input: peripheral blood. These TCRs come from a man between 60 and 75 years old with active or convalescent COVID-19. The CDR3 runs from the conserved cysteine through the conserved F or W. The D gene is left open where the match is weak. Clone size is not always given. Where it is, it says once, few, many or a class for expanded clones.

>NA|TRBD1|TRBV27|TRBJ2-5
CASSPRTGQETQYF
TGTGCCAGCAGTCCTCGGACAGGACAAGAGACCCAGTACTTC
>NA|NA|TRBV5-5|TRBJ2-3
CASSLGSYRTDTQYF
TGTGCCAGCAGCTTGGGATCTTACAGGACAGATACGCAGTATTTT
>NA|NA|TRBV6-5|TRBJ2-5
CASCSRGFRGETQYF
TGTGCCAGCTGTTCTAGAGGGTTCCGGGGAGAGACCCAGTACTTC
>NA|NA|TRBV7-2|TRBJ1-5
CASSLDSQPQHF
TGTGCCAGCAGCTTAGATAGCCAGCCCCAGCATTTT
>few|TRBD2|TRBV7-2|TRBJ2-1
CASSLSSGHRRNEQFF
TGTGCCAGCAGCTTGTCTAGCGGACACAGGAGGAATGAGCAGTTCTTC
>NA|TRBD1|TRBV10-3|TRBJ1-3
CAISLGQGPGNTIYF
TGTGCCATCAGTCTAGGACAGGGACCTGGAAACACCATATATTTT
>NA|NA|TRBV30|TRBJ1-5
CAWSSQQDRWWNQPQHF
TGTGCCTGGAGTTCGCAGCAAGACAGGTGGTGGAATCAGCCCCAGCATTTT
>NA|NA|TRBV6-5|TRBJ2-2
CASTFRANTGELFF
TGTGCCAGCACTTTCCGGGCGAACACCGGGGAGCTGTTTTTT
>NA|TRBD1|TRBV4-1|TRBJ2-5
CASSFGQGVETQYF
TGCGCCAGCAGCTTTGGACAGGGTGTAGAGACCCAGTACTTC
>NA|NA|TRBV30|TRBJ1-5
CAWSDQGFNQPQHF
TGTGCCTGGAGTGATCAGGGCTTCAATCAGCCCCAGCATTTT
>NA|TRBD1|TRBV6-6|TRBJ1-5
CASSSQGVGNQPQHF
TGTGCCAGCAGTTCCCAGGGGGTGGGGAATCAGCCCCAGCATTTT
>once|TRBD2|TRBV11-2|TRBJ2-5
CASSLSDGLARQTQYF
TGTGCCAGCAGCTTAAGTGACGGACTAGCTCGGCAGACCCAGTACTTC
>NA|TRBD2|TRBV9|TRBJ2-2
CASSVNSGSHTGELFF
TGTGCCAGCAGCGTAAACAGCGGGAGTCACACCGGGGAGCTGTTTTTT
>NA|NA|TRBV30|TRBJ1-5
CAWSVLNSNQPQHF
TGTGCCTGGAGTGTACTCAATAGCAATCAGCCCCAGCATTTT
>NA|NA|TRBV28|TRBJ1-2
CASSRGGNYGYTF
TGTGCCAGCAGTCGCGGCGGCAACTATGGCTACACCTTC
>NA|TRBD1|TRBV6-5|TRBJ1-1
CASSTGQGANTEAFF
TGTGCCAGCAGTACGGGACAGGGGGCGAACACTGAAGCTTTCTTT
>once|NA|TRBV5-5|TRBJ1-2
CASSLGAKNYGYTF
TGTGCCAGCAGCTTGGGGGCGAAGAACTATGGCTACACCTTC
>NA|NA|TRBV27|TRBJ1-2
CASSELGQGSSHGYTF
TGTGCCAGTAGCGAACTAGGGCAGGGGTCTTCGCATGGCTACACCTTC
>NA|TRBD1|TRBV5-5|TRBJ1-4
CASSLGTGPEKLFF
TGTGCCAGCAGCTTGGGGACAGGCCCCGAAAAACTGTTTTTT
>NA|NA|TRBV19|TRBJ2-1
CASSPGLHNEQFF
TGTGCCAGTAGTCCGGGACTCCACAATGAGCAGTTCTTC
>NA|NA|TRBV29-1|TRBJ2-2
CSVEHLLDGELFF
TGCAGCGTTGAACACCTACTTGACGGGGAGCTGTTTTTT
>NA|TRBD2|TRBV5-4|TRBJ2-5
CASSLDGLAGGHETQYF
TGTGCCAGCAGCTTGGATGGACTAGCGGGAGGGCACGAGACCCAGTACTTC
>NA|NA|TRBV5-1|TRBJ2-2
CASSLAGGYIAGELFF
TGCGCCAGCAGCTTGGCTGGGGGGTATATCGCCGGGGAGCTGTTTTTT
>NA|TRBD2|TRBV9|TRBJ2-2
CASRGTSGAPTTGELFF
TGTGCCAGCAGAGGGACTAGCGGAGCTCCGACCACCGGGGAGCTGTTTTTT
>NA|TRBD2|TRBV19|TRBJ2-1
CASSMRESSYNEQFF
TGTGCCAGTAGTATGCGGGAGAGCTCCTACAATGAGCAGTTCTTC
>NA|NA|TRBV7-2|TRBJ2-1
CASSLTEWGVYNEQFF
TGTGCCAGCAGCTTAACGGAATGGGGGGTTTACAATGAGCAGTTCTTC
>NA|NA|TRBV6-6|TRBJ1-4
CASSYDTGPEKLFF
TGTGCCAGCAGTTACGACACAGGACCTGAAAAACTGTTTTTT
>NA|TRBD2|TRBV2|TRBJ2-5
CASSGLAGVPGTQYF
TGTGCCAGCAGTGGGCTAGCGGGCGTGCCGGGGACCCAGTACTTC
>NA|NA|TRBV5-4|TRBJ2-2
CASSLGPGNTGELFF
TGTGCCAGCAGCTTGGGGCCAGGTAACACCGGGGAGCTGTTTTTT
>NA|TRBD1|TRBV15|TRBJ1-6
CATSRQGQGTFNSPLHF
TGTGCCACCAGCCGCCAGGGACAGGGGACCTTTAATTCACCCCTCCACTTT
>NA|TRBD1|TRBV6-6|TRBJ1-4
CASSSGGGGEKLFF
TGTGCCAGCAGTTCAGGGGGCGGCGGCGAAAAACTGTTTTTT
>NA|TRBD2|TRBV11-2|TRBJ2-1
CASKILAGASSYNEQFF
TGTGCCAGCAAAATCCTAGCGGGAGCTAGCTCCTACAATGAGCAGTTCTTC
>NA|NA|TRBV30|TRBJ1-3
CAWRGSGNTIYF
TGTGCCTGGAGGGGCTCCGGAAACACCATATATTTT
>NA|TRBD1|TRBV19|TRBJ2-3
CASSKKTGGADTQYF
TGTGCCAGTAGTAAGAAAACAGGGGGCGCGGATACGCAGTATTTT
>NA|TRBD1|TRBV19|TRBJ2-3
CASSIEGQYADTQYF
TGTGCCAGTAGTATTGAGGGACAGTACGCGGATACGCAGTATTTT
>NA|TRBD1|TRBV29-1|TRBJ1-2
CSASTGSNYGYTF
TGCAGCGCGTCGACAGGGAGCAACTATGGCTACACCTTC
>NA|NA|TRBV6-2/TRBV6-3|TRBJ2-7
CASSSSTISEQYF
TGTGCCAGCAGCTCGTCTACGATAAGTGAGCAGTACTTC
>NA|TRBD1|TRBV10-3|TRBJ1-5
CAISEQQGGNQPQHF
TGTGCCATCAGTGAGCAACAGGGGGGCAATCAGCCCCAGCATTTT
>many|NA|TRBV27|TRBJ2-7
CASKEYRDSYEQYF
TGTGCCAGCAAAGAGTACAGGGATTCCTACGAGCAGTACTTC
>NA|TRBD2|TRBV6-5|TRBJ2-7
CASRRTSGRVDEQYF
TGTGCCAGCAGAAGGACTAGCGGGAGGGTCGACGAGCAGTACTTC
>NA|TRBD1|TRBV24-1|TRBJ2-1
CATSDHRGLDNEQFF
TGTGCCACCAGTGATCACAGGGGGCTCGACAATGAGCAGTTCTTC
>once|TRBD1|TRBV5-4|TRBJ1-2
CASSFGTGYYGYTF
TGTGCCAGCAGCTTTGGGACAGGTTACTATGGCTACACCTTC
>NA|NA|TRBV14|TRBJ2-3
CASSQRTPPDTQYF
TGTGCCAGCAGCCAAAGGACTCCCCCAGATACGCAGTATTTT
>NA|TRBD2|TRBV18|TRBJ2-1
CASSEGLAGGAQEQFF
TGTGCCAGCTCGGAGGGTCTAGCGGGAGGAGCCCAGGAGCAGTTCTTC
>NA|NA|TRBV3-1/TRBV3-2|TRBJ1-1
CASSQRVRAGEAFF
TGTGCCAGCAGCCAAAGAGTACGGGCAGGGGAAGCTTTCTTT
>NA|NA|TRBV18|TRBJ1-4
CASSPGVPNEKLFF
TGTGCCAGCTCACCAGGAGTCCCTAATGAAAAACTGTTTTTT
>NA|NA|TRBV28|TRBJ2-2
CASSFPVASYTANTGELFF
TGTGCCAGCAGTTTTCCGGTCGCAAGCTACACAGCGAACACCGGGGAGCTGTTTTTT
>NA|TRBD1|TRBV9|TRBJ1-4
CASSVRTGEGEKLFF
TGTGCCAGCAGCGTCCGGACAGGGGAAGGCGAAAAACTGTTTTTT
>NA|NA|TRBV19|TRBJ1-1
CASTDRPQGTEAFF
TGTGCCAGTACCGACAGACCACAGGGCACTGAAGCTTTCTTT
>NA|TRBD1|TRBV19|TRBJ1-1
CASSIGQTGGPEAFF
TGTGCCAGTAGTATAGGACAGACAGGGGGACCTGAAGCTTTCTTT
>NA|NA|TRBV3-1/TRBV3-2|TRBJ2-1
CASGQGNEQFF
TGTGCCAGCGGTCAGGGGAATGAGCAGTTCTTC
>few|TRBD1|TRBV7-8|TRBJ1-1
CASRSYRGTEAFF
TGTGCCAGCAGATCGTACAGGGGGACTGAAGCTTTCTTT
>NA|NA|TRBV19|TRBJ2-1
CASSIAGTPYNEQFF
TGTGCCAGTAGTATAGCAGGAACCCCCTACAATGAGCAGTTCTTC
>NA|TRBD2|TRBV18|TRBJ2-1
CASSSGLAGSYNEQFF
TGTGCCAGCTCATCGGGACTAGCGGGTTCTTACAATGAGCAGTTCTTC
>NA|TRBD2|TRBV10-2|TRBJ2-3
CASSGASGPDTQYF
TGCGCCAGCAGCGGGGCTAGCGGTCCCGATACGCAGTATTTT
>NA|NA|TRBV21-1|TRBJ2-7
CASRTSGGPSDEQYF
TGTGCCAGCAGGACTAGCGGAGGACCCTCCGACGAGCAGTACTTC